This TCR beta chain is from a study of T cell repertoires in ileal Crohn's disease. Study results and limitations: Within the first postoperative year, endoscopy came at median roughly seven months. High-frequency clones were more common in sorted CD8 than CD4 cells.

Trimming removed 4 bases from V and 6 bases from J, with 18 bases in between. CDR1 is SGHTA, CDR2 FQGNSA, per germline. This CDR3 has 16 residues. As to this clone: Its antigen is not identified.

Each sample's TCRB immunosequencing used 450 to 550 nanograms of biopsy DNA. Method: immunoSEQ multiplex PCR; TCRdb's copy keeps in-frame clones and lacks some. The profile shows about 62,000 clones, around 90% of them singletons. Time point noted: neoterminal ileum biopsy at postoperative endoscopy, about 6 months after surgery. Sequences were obtained from ileal tissue. This chain uses TRBV7-2 with TRBJ2-2; possible D gene TRBD2, 5 bases. The receptor was derived from an adult with Crohn's disease. In DNA form, the CDR3 reads TGTGCCAGCAGCTCAGGCCGAGGGAGTGGGGCCGGGGAGCTGTTTTTT. This translates into CASSSGRGSGAGELFF.